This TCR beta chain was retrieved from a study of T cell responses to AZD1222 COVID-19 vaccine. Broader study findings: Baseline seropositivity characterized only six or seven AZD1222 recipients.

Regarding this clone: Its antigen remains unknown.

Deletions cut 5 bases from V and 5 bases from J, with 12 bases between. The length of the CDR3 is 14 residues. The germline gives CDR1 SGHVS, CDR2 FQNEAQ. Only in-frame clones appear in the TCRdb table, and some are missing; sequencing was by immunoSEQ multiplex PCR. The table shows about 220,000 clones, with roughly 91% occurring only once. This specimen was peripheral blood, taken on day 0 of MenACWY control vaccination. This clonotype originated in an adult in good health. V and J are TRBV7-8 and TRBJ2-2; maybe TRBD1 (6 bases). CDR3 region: CASSPTGLTGELFF. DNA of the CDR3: TGTGCCAGCAGCCCCACAGGGTTGACCGGGGAGCTGTTTTTT. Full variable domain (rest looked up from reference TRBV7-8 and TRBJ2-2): GAGVSQSPRYKVAKRGQDVALRCDPISGHVSLFWYQQALGQGPEFLTYFQNEAQLDKSGLPSDRFFAERPEGSVSTLKIQRTQQEDSAVYLCASSPTGLTGELFFGEGSRLTVL.